The clone carrying this TCR beta chain is medium-sized by share. The germline V gene has CDR1 MNHNS and CDR2 SASEGT. The CDR3 has 13 residues. V was shortened by 4 bases and J by 2 bases, with 9 bases between the two germline ends. The sample originates from a study of metastatic and nonmetastatic thyroid tumors. About the study: A comparison of repertoires was made across blood and tumor or nodule tissue from malignant and benign thyroid patients.

Thyroid surgery was preceded by no treatment in any patient. TCRdb reassembled clones from the PCR reads with MiXCR. There are some 40,000 clones in the sample; more than 15% occur only once, and 18% lies in the top ten. This chain uses TRBV6-1 with TRBJ2-7; D gene unclear. The receptor was derived from a female donor with papillary thyroid cancer or a benign thyroid nodule (not recorded which). Some clones in this sample may be carry-over from other donors' samples. Sequenced: blood. CDR3 sequence (DNA): TGTGCCAGCAGTGTCGGTCAGACCTACGAGCAGTACTTC. It is translated as CASSVGQTYEQYF.